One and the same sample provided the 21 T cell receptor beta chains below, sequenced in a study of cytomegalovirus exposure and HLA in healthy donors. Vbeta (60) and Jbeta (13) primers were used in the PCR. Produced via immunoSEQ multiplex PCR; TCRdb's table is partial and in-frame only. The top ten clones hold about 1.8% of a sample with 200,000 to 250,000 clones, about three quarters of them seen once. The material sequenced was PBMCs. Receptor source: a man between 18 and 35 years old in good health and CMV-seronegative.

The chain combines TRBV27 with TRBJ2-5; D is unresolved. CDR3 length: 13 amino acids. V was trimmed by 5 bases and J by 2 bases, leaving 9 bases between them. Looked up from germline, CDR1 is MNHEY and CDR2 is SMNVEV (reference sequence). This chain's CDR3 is CASSRVGQETQYF. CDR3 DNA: TGTGCCAGCAGTCGGGTCGGGCAAGAGACCCAGTACTTC.

The CDR3 loop is CASSEGQEKLYNSPLHF. As DNA, the CDR3 is TGTGCCAGCAGTGAGGGACAGGAGAAACTTTATAATTCACCCCTCCACTTT. The chain couples TRBV6-1 to TRBJ1-6, with 8 nucleotides matching TRBD1. V was clipped by 3 bases and J by 4 bases; unmatched bases: 8. The germline V gene encodes CDR1 MNHNS and CDR2 SASEGT. The CDR3 consists of 17 residues.

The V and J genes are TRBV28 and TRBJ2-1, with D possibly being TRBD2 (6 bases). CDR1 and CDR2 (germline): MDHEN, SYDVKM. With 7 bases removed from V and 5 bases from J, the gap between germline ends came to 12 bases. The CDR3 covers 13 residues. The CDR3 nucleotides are TGTGCCAGCACCTCGACTAGGGACAATGAGCAGTTCTTC. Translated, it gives CASTSTRDNEQFF.

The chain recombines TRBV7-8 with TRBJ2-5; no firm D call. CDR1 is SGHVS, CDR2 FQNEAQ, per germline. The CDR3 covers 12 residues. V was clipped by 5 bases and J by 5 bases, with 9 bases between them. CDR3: CASSPPRETQYF. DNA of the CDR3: TGTGCCAGCAGCCCCCCCCGGGAGACCCAGTACTTC.

The CDR3 DNA is TGTGCCAGCAGCCTTTGGGAGAACGAGCAGTACTTC. It codes for CASSLWENEQYF. The chain recombines TRBV11-2 with TRBJ2-7; D possibly corresponds to TRBD2 (5 bases). V was trimmed by 5 bases and J by 5 bases, leaving 10 bases between them. Germline assignment: CDR1 SGHAT and CDR2 FQNNGV. The CDR3 runs 12 residues.

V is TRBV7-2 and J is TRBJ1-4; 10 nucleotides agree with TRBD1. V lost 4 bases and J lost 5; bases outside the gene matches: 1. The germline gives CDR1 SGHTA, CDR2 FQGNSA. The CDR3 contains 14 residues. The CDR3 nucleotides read TGTGCCAGCAGCTCGGGACAGGGGAATGAAAAACTGTTTTTT. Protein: CASSSGQGNEKLFF.

CDR3 in amino acids: CASSVSLASEGEQFF. CDR3 DNA sequence: TGTGCCAGCAGCGTCTCTCTAGCGAGTGAAGGTGAGCAGTTCTTC. V is TRBV9 and J is TRBJ2-1; D perhaps matches TRBD2 (6 bases). The CDR3 covers 15 residues. Germline V lookup: CDR1 SGDLS, CDR2 YYNGEE. Trimming took 2 bases from V and 9 from J, leaving 18 bases between them.

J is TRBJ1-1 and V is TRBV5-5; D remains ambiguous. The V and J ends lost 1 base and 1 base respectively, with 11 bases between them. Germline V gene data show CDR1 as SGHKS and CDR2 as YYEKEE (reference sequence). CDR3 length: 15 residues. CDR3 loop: CASSLTVTRNTEAFF. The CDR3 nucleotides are TGTGCCAGCAGCTTGACAGTTACCAGGAACACTGAAGCTTTCTTT.

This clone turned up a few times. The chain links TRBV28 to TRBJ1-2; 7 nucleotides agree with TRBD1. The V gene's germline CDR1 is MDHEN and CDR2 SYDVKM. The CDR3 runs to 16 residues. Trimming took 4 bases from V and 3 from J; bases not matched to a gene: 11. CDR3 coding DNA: TGTGCCAGCAGTTCGCTTGGACAGGAGGGTTACTATGGCTACACCTTC. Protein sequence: CASSSLGQEGYYGYTF.

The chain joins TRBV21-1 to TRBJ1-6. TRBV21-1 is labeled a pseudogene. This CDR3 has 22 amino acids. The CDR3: CASSKKRGGTADLSSYNSPLHF. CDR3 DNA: TGTGCCAGCAGCAAAAAGAGGGGGGGGACTGCAGATCTAAGCTCCTATAATTCACCCCTCCACTTT.

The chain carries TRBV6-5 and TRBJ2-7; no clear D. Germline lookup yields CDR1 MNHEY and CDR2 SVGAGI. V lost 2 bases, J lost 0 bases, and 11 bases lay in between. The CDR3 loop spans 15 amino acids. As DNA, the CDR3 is TGTGCCAGCAGTTACGCGACTCTTGCCTCCTACGAGCAGTACTTC. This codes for CASSYATLASYEQYF.

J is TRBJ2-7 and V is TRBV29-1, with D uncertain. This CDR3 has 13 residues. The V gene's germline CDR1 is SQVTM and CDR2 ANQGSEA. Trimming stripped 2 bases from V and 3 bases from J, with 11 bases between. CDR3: CSVESDTYYEQYF. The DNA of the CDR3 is TGCAGCGTTGAAAGTGACACCTACTACGAGCAGTACTTC.

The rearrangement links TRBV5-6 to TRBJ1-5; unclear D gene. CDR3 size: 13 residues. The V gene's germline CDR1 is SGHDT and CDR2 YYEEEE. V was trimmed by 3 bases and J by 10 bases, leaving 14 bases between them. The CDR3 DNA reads TGTGCCAGCAGCTCAGGAACCCTCATACCCCAGCATTTT. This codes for CASSSGTLIPQHF.

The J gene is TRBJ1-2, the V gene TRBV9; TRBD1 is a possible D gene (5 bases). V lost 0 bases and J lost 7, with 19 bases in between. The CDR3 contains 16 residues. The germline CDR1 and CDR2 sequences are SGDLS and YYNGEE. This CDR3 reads CASSVEGLTLGPGYTF. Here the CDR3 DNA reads TGTGCCAGCAGCGTAGAGGGGCTTACTTTAGGACCTGGCTACACCTTC.

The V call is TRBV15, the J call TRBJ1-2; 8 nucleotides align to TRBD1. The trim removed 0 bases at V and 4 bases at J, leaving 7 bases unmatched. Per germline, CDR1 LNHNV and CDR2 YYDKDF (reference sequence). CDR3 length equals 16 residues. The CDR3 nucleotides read TGTGCCACCAGCAGAGATCAGGAGGACAGGGCCTATGGCTACACCTTC. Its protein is CATSRDQEDRAYGYTF.

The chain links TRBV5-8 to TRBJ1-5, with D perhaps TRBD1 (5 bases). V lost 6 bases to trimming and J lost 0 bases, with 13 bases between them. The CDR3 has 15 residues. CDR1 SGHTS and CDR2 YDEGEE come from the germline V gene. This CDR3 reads CASTQTEYSNQPQHF. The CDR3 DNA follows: TGTGCCAGCACCCAGACAGAATATAGCAATCAGCCCCAGCATTTT.

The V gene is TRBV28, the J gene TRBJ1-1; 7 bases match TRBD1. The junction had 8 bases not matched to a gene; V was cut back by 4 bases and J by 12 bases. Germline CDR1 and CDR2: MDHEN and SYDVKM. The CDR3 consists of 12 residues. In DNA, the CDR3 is TGTGCCAGCAGTTCCGAACAGGGGCTGACTTTCTTT. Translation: CASSSEQGLTFF.

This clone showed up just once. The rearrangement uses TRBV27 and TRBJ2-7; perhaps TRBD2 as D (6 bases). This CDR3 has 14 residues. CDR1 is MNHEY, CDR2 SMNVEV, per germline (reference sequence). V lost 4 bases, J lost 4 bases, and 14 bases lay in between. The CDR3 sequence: CASSSVGGPYEQYF. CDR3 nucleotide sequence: TGTGCCAGCAGTTCGGTCGGAGGGCCGTACGAGCAGTACTTC.

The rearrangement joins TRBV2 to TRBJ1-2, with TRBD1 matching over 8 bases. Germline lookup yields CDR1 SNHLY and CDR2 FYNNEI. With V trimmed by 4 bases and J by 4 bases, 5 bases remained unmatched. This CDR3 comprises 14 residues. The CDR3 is CASSAGGGFYGYTF. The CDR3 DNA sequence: TGTGCCAGCAGTGCAGGGGGCGGTTTCTATGGCTACACCTTC.

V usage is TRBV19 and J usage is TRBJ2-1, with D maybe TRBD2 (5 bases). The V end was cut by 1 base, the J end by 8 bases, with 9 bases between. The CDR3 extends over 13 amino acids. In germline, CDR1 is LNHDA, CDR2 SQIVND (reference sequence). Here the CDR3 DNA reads TGTGCCAGTAGTATAGGAGGGATCGATGAGCAGTTCTTC. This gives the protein CASSIGGIDEQFF.

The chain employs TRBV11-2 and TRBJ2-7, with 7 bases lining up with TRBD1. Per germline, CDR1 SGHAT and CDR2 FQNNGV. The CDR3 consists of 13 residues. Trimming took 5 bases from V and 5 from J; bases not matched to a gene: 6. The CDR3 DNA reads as TGTGCCAGCAGCATGACAGGGATGAACGAGCAGTACTTC. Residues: CASSMTGMNEQYF.